This T cell receptor (beta chain) was documented in a study of blood T cell repertoires in COVID-19. The overall study: Material from acute and convalescent COVID-19 was sourced from the United States, Italy and Spain. PBMCs, B-cell-depleted T cells, or T cells were the source of the cDNA or gDNA that made up the material.

This table comes from immunoSEQ multiplex PCR, and its TCRdb copy is limited to in-frame clones, with some not included. Of about 94,000 clones in the sample, about 80% are singletons; the top ten hold roughly 19%. The V and J ends lost 4 bases and 3 bases, in that order; junction bases with no gene match: 2. Germline V gene lookup returns CDR1 MDHEN and CDR2 SYDVKM. The CDR3 length is 14 residues. Concerning this clone itself: This CDR3 is also generated by other DNA sequences in the sample.

The TCR originated in a human donor in a cohort sampled during active COVID-19. Specimen: peripheral blood. The chain recombines TRBV28 with TRBJ1-4, with TRBD1 identical over 7 bases. The CDR3: CASSWGQSNEKLFF. CDR3 DNA sequence: TGTGCCAGCAGTTGGGGACAGTCTAATGAAAAACTGTTTTTT.